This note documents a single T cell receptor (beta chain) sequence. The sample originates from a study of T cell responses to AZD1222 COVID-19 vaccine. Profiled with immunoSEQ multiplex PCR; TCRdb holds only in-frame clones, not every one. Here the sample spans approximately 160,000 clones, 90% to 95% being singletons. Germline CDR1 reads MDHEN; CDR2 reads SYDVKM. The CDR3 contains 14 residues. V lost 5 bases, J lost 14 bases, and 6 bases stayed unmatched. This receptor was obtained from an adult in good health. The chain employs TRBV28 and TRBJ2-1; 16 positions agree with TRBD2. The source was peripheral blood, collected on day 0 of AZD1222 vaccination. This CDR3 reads CASSLGTSGRAEFF. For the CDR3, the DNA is TGTGCCAGCAGTCTAGGGACTAGCGGGAGGGCTGAGTTCTTC.